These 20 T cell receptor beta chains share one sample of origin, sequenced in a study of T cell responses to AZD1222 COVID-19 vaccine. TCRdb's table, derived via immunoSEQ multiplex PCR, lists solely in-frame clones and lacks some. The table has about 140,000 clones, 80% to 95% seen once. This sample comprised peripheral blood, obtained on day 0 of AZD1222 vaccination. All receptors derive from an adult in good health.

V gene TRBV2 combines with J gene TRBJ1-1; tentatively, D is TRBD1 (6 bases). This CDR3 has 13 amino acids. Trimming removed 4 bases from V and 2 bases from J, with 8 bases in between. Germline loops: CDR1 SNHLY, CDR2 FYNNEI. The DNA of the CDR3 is TGTGCCAGCAGTGGGACAGATAACACTGAAGCTTTCTTT. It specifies CASSGTDNTEAFF.

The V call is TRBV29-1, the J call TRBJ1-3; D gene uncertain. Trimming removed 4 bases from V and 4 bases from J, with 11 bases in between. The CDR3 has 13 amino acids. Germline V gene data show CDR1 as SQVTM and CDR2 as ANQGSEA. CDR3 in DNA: TGCAGCGTTGTGTCCGTTGAAGGAAACACCATATATTTT. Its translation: CSVVSVEGNTIYF. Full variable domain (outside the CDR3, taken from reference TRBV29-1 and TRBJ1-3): SAVISQKPSRDICQRGTSLTIQCQVDSQVTMMFWYRQQPGQSLTLIATANQGSEATYESGFVIDKFPISRPNLTFSTLTVSNMSPEDSSIYLCSVVSVEGNTIYFGEGSWLTVV.

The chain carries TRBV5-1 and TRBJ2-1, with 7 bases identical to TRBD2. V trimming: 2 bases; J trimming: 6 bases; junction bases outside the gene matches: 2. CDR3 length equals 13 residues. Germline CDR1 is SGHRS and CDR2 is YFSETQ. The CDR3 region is CASSFGGGNEQFF. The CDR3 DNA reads TGCGCCAGCAGCTTCGGCGGGGGCAATGAGCAGTTCTTC. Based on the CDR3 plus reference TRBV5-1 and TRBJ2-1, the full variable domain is KAGVTQTPRYLIKTRGQQVTLSCSPISGHRSVSWYQQTPGQGLQFLFEYFSETQRNKGNFPGRFSGRQFSNSRSEMNVSTLELGDSALYLCASSFGGGNEQFFGPGTRLTVL.

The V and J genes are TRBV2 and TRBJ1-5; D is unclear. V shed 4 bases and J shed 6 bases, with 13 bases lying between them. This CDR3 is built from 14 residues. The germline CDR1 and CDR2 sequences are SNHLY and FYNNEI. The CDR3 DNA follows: TGTGCCAGCAGTGCCGCAACCAGGTCTCAGCCCCAGCATTTT. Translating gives CASSAATRSQPQHF.

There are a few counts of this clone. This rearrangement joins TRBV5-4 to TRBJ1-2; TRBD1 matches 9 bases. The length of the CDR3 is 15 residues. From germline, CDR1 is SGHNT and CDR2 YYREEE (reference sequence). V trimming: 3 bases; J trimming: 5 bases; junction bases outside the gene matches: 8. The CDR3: CASSSRTGVLYGYTF. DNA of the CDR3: TGTGCCAGCAGCTCAAGGACAGGGGTCCTTTATGGCTACACCTTC.

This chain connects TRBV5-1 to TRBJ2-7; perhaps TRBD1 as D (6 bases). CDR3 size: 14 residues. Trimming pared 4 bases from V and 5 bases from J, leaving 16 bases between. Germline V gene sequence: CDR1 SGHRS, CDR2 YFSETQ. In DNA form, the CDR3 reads TGCGCCAGCAGCCCCCGGCAGGGGATCCACGAGCAGTACTTC. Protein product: CASSPRQGIHEQYF.

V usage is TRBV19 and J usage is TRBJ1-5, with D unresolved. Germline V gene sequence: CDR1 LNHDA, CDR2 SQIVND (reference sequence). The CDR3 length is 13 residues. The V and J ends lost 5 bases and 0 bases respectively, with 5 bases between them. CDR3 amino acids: CASSVSSNQPQHF. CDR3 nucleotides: TGTGCCAGTAGTGTAAGTAGCAATCAGCCCCAGCATTTT. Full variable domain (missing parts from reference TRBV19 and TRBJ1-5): DGGITQSPKYLFRKEGQNVTLSCEQNLNHDAMYWYRQDPGQGLRLIYYSQIVNDFQKGDIAEGYSVSREKKESFPLTVTSAQKNPTAFYLCASSVSSNQPQHFGDGTRLSIL.

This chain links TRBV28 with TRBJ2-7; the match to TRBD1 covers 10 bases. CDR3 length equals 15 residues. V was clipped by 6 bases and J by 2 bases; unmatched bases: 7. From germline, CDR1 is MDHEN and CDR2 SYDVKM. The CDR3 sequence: CASRRDRGFTYEQYF. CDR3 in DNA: TGTGCCAGCAGGCGGGACAGGGGCTTTACCTACGAGCAGTACTTC.

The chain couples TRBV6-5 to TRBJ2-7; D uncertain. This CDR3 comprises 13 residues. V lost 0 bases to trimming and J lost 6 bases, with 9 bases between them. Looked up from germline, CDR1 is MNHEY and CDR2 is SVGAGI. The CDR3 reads CASSYSTRTEQYF. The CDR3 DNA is TGTGCCAGCAGTTACTCGACAAGGACCGAGCAGTACTTC.

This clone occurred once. The CDR3 reads CASSQVWENTEAFF. Written as DNA, the CDR3 is TGTGCCAGCAGCCAAGTCTGGGAGAACACTGAAGCTTTCTTT. This chain connects TRBV14 to TRBJ1-1; D is unresolved. V was cut by 1 base and J by 1 base, with 7 bases left in between. There are 14 residues in the CDR3. Germline V gene data show CDR1 as SGHDN and CDR2 as FVKESK. The full variable domain, in which reference TRBV14 and TRBJ1-1 provide the parts outside the CDR3, is EAGVTQFPSHSVIEKGQTVTLRCDPISGHDNLYWYRRVMGKEIKFLLHFVKESKQDESGMPNNRFLAERTGGTYSTLKVQPAELEDSGVYFCASSQVWENTEAFFGQGTRLTVV.

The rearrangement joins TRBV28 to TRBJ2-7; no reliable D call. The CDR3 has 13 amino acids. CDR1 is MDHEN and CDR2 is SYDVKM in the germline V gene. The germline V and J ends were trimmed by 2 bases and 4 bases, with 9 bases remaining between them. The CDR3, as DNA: TGTGCCAGCAGTTTAGGTCGCAGATACGAGCAGTACTTC. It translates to CASSLGRRYEQYF.

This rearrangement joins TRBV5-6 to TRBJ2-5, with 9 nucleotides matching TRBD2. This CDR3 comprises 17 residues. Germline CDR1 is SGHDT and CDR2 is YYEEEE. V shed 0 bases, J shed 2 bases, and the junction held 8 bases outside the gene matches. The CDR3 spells CASSLALAGNLQETQYF. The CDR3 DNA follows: TGTGCCAGCAGCTTGGCTCTAGCGGGGAACCTACAAGAGACCCAGTACTTC.

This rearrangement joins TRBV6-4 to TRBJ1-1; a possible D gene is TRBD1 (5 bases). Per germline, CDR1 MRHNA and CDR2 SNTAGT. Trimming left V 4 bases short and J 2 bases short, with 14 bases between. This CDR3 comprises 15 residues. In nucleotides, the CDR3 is TGTGCCAGCAGTGCCCACCCGACAGAAAACACTGAAGCTTTCTTT. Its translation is CASSAHPTENTEAFF.

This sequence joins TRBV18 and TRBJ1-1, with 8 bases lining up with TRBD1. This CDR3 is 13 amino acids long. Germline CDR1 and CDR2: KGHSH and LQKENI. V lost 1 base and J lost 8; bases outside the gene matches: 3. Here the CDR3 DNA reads TGTGCCAGCTCACCACTCAGGGGGCCCGAAGCTTTCTTT. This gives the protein CASSPLRGPEAFF.

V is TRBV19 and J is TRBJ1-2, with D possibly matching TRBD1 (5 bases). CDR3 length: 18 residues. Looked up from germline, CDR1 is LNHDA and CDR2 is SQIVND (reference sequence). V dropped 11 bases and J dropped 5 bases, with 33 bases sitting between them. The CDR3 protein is CASRNRKRDPREQYGYTF. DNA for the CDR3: TGTGCCTCACGGAATAGGAAGAGGGACCCCCGCGAGCAATATGGCTACACCTTC.

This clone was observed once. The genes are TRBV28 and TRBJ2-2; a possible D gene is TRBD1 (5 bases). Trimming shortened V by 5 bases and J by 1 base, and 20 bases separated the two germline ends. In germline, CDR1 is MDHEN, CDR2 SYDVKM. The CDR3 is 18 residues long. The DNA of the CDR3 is TGTGCCAGCAGTGCCCCTTATGGGGCGCGTAAGAACACCGGGGAGCTGTTTTTT. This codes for CASSAPYGARKNTGELFF.

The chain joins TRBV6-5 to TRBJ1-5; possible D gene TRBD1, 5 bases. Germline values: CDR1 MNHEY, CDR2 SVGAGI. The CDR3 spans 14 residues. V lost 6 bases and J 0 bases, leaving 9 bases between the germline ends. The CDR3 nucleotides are TGTGCCAGCAGAAGGGACGTTAGCAATCAGCCCCAGCATTTT. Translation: CASRRDVSNQPQHF.

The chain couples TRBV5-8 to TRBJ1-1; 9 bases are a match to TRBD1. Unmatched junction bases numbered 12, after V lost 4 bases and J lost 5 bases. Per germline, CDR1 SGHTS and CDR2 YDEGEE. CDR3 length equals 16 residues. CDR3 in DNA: TGTGCCAGCAGCAAACCCTGGAGACAGGGGGAAACTGAAGCTTTCTTT. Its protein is CASSKPWRQGETEAFF.

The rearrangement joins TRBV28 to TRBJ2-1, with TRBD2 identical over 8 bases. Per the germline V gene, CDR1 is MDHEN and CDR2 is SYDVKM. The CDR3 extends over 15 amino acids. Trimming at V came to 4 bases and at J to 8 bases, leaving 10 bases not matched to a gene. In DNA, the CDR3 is TGTGCCAGCAGTTCGCATGAAGCGGGGGTCGATGAGCAGTTCTTC. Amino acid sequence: CASSSHEAGVDEQFF.

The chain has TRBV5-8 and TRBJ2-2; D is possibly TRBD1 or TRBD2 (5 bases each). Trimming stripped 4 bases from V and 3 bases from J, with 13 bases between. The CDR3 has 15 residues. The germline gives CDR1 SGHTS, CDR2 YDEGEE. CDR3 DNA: TGTGCCAGCAGCCGCCGGGGCCGGGACACCGGGGAGCTGTTTTTT. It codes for CASSRRGRDTGELFF.